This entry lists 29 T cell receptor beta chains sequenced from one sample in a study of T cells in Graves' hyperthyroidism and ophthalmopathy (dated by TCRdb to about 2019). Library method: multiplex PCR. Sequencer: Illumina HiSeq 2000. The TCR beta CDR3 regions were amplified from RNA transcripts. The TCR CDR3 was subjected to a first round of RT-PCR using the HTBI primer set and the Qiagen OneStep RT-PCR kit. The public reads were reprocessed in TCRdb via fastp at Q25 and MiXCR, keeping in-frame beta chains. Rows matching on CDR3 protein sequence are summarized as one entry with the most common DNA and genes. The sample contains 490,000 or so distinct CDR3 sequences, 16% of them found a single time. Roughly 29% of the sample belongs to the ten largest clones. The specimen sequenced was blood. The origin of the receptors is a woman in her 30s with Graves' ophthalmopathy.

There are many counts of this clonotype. CDR3 nucleotide sequence: TGTGCCAGCGGGCCCGGGCAGGGTAACAATGAGCAGTTCTTC. It encodes CASGPGQGNNEQFF. The genes are TRBV3-1 and TRBJ2-1; tentatively, D is TRBD1 (5 bases). Per the germline V gene, CDR1 is LGHDT and CDR2 is YNNKEL (reference sequence). The V end lost 8 bases, the J end lost 5 bases, and 16 bases lay between the germline ends. The CDR3 has 14 residues.

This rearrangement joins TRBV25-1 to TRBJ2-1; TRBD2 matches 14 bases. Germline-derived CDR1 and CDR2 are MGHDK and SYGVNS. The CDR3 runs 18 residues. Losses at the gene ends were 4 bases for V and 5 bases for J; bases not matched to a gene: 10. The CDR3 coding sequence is TGTGCCAGCAGTGTCATTCCGGGACTAGCGGGAGAGAACAATGAGCAGTTCTTC. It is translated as CASSVIPGLAGENNEQFF.

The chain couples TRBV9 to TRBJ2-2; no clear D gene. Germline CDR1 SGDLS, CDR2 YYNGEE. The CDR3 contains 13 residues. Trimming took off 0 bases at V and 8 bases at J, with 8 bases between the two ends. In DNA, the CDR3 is TGTGCCAGCAGCGTAGTTGGCCAGGGGGAGCTGTTTTTT. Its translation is CASSVVGQGELFF.

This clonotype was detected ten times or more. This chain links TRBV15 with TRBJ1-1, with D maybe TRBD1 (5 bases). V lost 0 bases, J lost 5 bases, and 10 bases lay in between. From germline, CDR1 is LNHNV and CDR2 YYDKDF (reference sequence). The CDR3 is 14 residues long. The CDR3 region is CATSREQGGTEAFF. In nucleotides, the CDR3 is TGTGCCACCAGCAGAGAGCAGGGAGGTACTGAAGCTTTCTTT.

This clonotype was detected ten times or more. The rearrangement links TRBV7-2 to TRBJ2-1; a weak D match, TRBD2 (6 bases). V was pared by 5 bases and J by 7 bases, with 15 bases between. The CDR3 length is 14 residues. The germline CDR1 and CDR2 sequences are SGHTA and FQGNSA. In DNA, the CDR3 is TGTGCCAGCAGCCGACGGGGGACGGAGAATGAGCAGTTCTTC. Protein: CASSRRGTENEQFF.

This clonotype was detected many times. The CDR3 here is CASSLTTYYEQYF. CDR3 nucleotides: TGTGCCAGCAGCTTGACTACCTACTACGAGCAGTACTTC. V is TRBV5-6 and J is TRBJ2-7; D unresolved. Between the trimmed V and J ends, which lost 1 base and 3 bases, there was a span of 8 bases. CDR3 size: 13 residues. Germline assignment: CDR1 SGHDT and CDR2 YYEEEE.

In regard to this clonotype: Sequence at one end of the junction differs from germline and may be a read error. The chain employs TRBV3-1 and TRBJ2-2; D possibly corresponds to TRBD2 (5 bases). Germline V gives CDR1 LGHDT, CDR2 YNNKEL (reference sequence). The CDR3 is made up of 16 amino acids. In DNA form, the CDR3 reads TGTGCCAGCAGCCAAGATAAGCCCCCAATCGCCGGGGAGCTGGTTTTT. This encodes CASSQDKPPIAGELVF.

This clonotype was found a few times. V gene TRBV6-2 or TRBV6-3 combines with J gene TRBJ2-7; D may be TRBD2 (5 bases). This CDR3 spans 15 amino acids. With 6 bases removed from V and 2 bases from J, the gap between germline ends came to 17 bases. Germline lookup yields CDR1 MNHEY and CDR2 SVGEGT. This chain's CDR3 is CASSTDPPGTYEQYF. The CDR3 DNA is TGTGCCAGCAGCACAGACCCGCCGGGAACCTACGAGCAGTACTTC.

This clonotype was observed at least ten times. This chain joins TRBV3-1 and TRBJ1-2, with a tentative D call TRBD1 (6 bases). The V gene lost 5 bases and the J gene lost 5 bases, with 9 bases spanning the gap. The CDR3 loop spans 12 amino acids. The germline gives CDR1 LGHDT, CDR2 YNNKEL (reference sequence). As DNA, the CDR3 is TGTGCCAGCAGCAAGACAGGTTATGGCTACACCTTC. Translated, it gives CASSKTGYGYTF.

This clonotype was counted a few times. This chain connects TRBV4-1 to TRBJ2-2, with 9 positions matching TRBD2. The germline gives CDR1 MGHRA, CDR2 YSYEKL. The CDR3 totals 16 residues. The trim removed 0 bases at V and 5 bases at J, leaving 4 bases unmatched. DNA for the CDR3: TGCGCCAGCAGCCAAGATCGCGGGAGGGCAACCGGGGAGCTGTTTTTT. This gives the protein CASSQDRGRATGELFF.

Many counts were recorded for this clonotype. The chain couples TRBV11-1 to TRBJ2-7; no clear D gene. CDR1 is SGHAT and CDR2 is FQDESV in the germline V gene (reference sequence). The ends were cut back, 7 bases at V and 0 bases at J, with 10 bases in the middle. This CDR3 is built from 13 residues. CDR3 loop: CASIQSGSYEQYF. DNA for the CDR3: TGTGCCAGCATCCAATCCGGCTCCTACGAGCAGTACTTC.

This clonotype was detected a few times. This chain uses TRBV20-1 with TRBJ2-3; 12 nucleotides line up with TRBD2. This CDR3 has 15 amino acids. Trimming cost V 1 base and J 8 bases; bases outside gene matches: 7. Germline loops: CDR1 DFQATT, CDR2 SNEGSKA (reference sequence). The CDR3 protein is CSARASGGGLGTQYF. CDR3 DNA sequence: TGCAGTGCTAGAGCTAGCGGGGGGGGTCTAGGTACGCAGTATTTT.

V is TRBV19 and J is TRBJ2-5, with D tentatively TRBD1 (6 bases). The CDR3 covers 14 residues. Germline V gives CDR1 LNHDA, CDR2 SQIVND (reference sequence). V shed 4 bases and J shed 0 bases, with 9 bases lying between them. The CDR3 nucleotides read TGTGCCAGTAGTAATCAGGGGTACCAAGAGACCCAGTACTTC. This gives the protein CASSNQGYQETQYF.

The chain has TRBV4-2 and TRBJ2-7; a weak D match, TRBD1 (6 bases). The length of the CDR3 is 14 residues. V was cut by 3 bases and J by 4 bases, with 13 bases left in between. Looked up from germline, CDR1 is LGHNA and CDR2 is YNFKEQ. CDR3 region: CASSQITGKYEQYF. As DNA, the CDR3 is TGTGCCAGCAGCCAGATTACAGGGAAGTACGAGCAGTACTTC.

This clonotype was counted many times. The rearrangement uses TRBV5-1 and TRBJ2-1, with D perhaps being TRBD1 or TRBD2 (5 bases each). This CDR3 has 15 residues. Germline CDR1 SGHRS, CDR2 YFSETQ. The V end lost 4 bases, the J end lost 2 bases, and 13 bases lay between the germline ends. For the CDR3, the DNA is TGCGCCAGCAGCCGGGACCAACGAACCTACAATGAGCAGTTCTTC. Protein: CASSRDQRTYNEQFF.

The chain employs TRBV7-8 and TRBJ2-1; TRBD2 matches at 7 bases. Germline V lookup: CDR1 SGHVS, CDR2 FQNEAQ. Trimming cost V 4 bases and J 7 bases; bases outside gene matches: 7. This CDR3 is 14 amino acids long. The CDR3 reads CASSSRENRNEQFF. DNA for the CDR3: TGTGCCAGCAGCTCGCGGGAGAATAGGAATGAGCAGTTCTTC.

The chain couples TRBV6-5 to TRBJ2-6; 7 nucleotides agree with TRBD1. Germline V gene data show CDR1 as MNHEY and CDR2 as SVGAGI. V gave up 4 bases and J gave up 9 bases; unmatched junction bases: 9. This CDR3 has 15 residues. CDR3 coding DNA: TGTGCCAGCAGTTTTACAGGGGATGCCGTCAACGTCCTGACTTTC. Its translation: CASSFTGDAVNVLTF.

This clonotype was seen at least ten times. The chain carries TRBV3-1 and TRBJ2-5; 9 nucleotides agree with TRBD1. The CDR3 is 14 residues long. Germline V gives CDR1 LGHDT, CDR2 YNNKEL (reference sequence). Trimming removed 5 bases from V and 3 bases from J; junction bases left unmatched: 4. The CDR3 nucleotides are TGTGCCAGCAGCTCGGGACAGGGCAAAGAGACCCAGTACTTC. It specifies CASSSGQGKETQYF.

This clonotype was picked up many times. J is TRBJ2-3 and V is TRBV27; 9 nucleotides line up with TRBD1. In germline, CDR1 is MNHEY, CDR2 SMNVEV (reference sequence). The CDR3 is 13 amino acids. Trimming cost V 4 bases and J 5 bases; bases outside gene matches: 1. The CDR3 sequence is CASSYRGRDTQYF. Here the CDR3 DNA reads TGTGCCAGCAGTTACAGGGGGCGAGATACGCAGTATTTT.

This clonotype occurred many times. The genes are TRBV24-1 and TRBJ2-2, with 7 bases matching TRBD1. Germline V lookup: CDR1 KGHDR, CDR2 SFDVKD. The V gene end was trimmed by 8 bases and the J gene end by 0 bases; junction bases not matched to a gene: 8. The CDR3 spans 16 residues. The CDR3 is CATIEGGASNTGELFF. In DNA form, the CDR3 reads TGTGCCACCATAGAAGGGGGCGCGTCGAACACCGGGGAGCTGTTTTTT.

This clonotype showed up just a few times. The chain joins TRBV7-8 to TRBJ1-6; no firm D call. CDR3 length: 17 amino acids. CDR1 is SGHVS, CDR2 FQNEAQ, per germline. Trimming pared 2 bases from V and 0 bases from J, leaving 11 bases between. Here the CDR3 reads CASSLISGSSYNSPLHF. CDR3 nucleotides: TGTGCCAGCAGCTTAATTAGTGGGAGCTCCTATAATTCACCCCTCCACTTT.

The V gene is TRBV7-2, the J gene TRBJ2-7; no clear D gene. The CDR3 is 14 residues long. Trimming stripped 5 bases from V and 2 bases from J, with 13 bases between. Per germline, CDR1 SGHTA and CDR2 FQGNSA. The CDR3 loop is CASSRVYGTYEQYF. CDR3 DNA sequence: TGTGCCAGCAGCCGGGTGTACGGAACCTACGAGCAGTACTTC.

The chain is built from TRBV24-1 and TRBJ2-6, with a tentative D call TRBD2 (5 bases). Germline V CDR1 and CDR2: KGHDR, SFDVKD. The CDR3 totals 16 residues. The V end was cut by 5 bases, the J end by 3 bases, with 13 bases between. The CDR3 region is CATSGLGDGGANVLTF. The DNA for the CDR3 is TGTGCCACCAGTGGTCTGGGAGATGGTGGGGCCAACGTCCTGACTTTC.

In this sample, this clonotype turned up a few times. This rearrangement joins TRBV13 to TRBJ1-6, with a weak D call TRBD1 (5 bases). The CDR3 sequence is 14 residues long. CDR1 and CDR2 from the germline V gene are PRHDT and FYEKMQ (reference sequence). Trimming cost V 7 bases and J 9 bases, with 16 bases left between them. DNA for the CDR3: TGTGCCAGCAAGGCGGGGGTAGCAATTTCACCCCTCCACTTT. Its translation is CASKAGVAISPLHF.

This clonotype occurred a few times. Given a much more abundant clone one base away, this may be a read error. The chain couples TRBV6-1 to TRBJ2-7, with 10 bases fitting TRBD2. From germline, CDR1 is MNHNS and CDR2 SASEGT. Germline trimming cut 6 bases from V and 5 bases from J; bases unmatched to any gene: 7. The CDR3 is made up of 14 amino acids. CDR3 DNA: TGTGCCAGCAGCCCCGGGACTAGCGTTAACGAGCAGTACTTC. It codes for CASSPGTSVNEQYF.

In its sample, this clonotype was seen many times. The CDR3 protein is CASSVEGGHSTDTQYF. Here the CDR3 DNA reads TGTGCCAGCAGCGTAGAAGGCGGGCATAGCACAGATACGCAGTATTTT. The chain uses TRBV9 and TRBJ2-3; D perhaps matches TRBD2 (5 bases). The germline V gene has CDR1 SGDLS and CDR2 YYNGEE. The CDR3 runs 16 residues. V lost 0 bases, J lost 0 bases, and 11 bases lay in between.

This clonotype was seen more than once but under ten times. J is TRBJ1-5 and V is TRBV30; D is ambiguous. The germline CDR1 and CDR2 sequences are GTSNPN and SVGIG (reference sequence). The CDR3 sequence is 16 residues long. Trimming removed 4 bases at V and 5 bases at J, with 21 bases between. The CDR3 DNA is TGTGCCTGGAATATGCGGGCGGCGGGGATATATCAGCCCCAGCATTTT. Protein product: CAWNMRAAGIYQPQHF. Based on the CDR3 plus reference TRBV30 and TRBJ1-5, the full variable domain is SQTIHQWPATLVQPVGSPLSLECTVEGTSNPNLYWYRQAAGRGLQLLFYSVGIGQISSEVPQNLSASRPQDRQFILSSKKLLLSDSGFYLCAWNMRAAGIYQPQHFGDGTRLSIL.

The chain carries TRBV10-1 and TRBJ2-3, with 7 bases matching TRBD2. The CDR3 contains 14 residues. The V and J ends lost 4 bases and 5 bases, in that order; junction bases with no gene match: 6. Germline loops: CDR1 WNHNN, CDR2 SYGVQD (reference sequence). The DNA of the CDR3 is TGCGCCAGCAGTGTAGCGGGCGCTGAAGATACGCAGTATTTT. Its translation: CASSVAGAEDTQYF.

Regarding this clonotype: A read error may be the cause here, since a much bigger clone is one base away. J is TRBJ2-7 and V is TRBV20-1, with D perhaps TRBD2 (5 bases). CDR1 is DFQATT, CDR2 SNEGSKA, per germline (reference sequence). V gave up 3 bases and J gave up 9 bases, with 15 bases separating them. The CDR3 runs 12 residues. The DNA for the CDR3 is TGCAGTGCTAGCCGGGGTGTCTGGGTGCAGTACTTC. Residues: CSASRGVWVQYF.